This T cell receptor (beta chain) was obtained from a study of blood T cell repertoires in COVID-19. Study summary: Spain, Italy and the United States supplied samples that represented acute and convalescent COVID-19. Sample material is recorded as cDNA or gDNA derived from T cells, B-cell-depleted T cells, or PBMCs.

This clone occurred once. The CDR3 sequence is 11 residues long. Germline CDR1 is GTSNPN and CDR2 is SVGIG (reference sequence). The germline V and J ends were trimmed by 5 bases and 4 bases, with 8 bases remaining between them. Data came from immunoSEQ multiplex PCR; TCRdb stores just in-frame clones and leaves some out. The sample shows about 120,000 clones, about 89% of them seen only once. The material sequenced was peripheral blood. The sequence was obtained from a human donor with acute or convalescent COVID-19. The donor label of this sample is uncertain. The chain employs TRBV30 and TRBJ2-5, with D perhaps matching TRBD1 (5 bases). CDR3 nucleotide sequence: TGTGCCTGGGGGCAGGGAGAGACCCAGTACTTC. Protein sequence: CAWGQGETQYF.